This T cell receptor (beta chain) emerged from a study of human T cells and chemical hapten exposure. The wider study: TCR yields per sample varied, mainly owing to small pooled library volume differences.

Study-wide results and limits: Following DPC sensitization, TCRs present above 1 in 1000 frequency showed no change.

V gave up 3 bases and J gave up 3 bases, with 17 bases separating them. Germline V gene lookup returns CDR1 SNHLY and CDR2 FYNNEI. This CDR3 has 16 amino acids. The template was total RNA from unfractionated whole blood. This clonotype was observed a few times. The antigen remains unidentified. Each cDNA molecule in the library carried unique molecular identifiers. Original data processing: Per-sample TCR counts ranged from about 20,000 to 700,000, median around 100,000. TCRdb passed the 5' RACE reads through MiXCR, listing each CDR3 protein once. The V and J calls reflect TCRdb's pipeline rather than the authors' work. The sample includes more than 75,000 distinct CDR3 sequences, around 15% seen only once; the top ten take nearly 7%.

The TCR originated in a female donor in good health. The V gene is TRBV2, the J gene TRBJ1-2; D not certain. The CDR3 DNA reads TGTGCCAGCAGTGAGTTTGGCGGGATTGTACACTATGGCTACACCTTC. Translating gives CASSEFGGIVHYGYTF.